Listed here are 30 T cell receptor beta chains from one sample, sequenced in a study of OX40 agonist ivuxolimab in advanced cancers. Measured with immunoSEQ multiplex PCR; TCRdb has only the in-frame clones, and not every one. This table has about 50,000 clones, around four fifths appearing once. Specimen: CD4+ or CD8+ T cells sorted from blood, collected in a trial of the OX40 agonist ivuxolimab. Every receptor here comes from an adult with an advanced solid tumor such as melanoma, head and neck, liver or kidney cancer.

This chain connects TRBV6-5 to TRBJ2-7, with 8 bases lining up with TRBD2. CDR3 size: 12 residues. Germline CDR1 and CDR2: MNHEY and SVGAGI. With 5 bases clipped from V and 6 bases from J, the junction kept 3 bases outside the gene matches. CDR3 sequence (DNA): TGTGCCAGCAGTAGAGCGGGAGTCGAGCAGTACTTC. This encodes CASSRAGVEQYF.

The chain links TRBV10-2 to TRBJ2-7; D tentatively reads TRBD1 or TRBD2 (5 bases each). The V end lost 3 bases, the J end lost 4 bases, and 16 bases lay between the germline ends. Germline V gene sequence: CDR1 WSHSY, CDR2 SAAADI. The CDR3 is 15 residues long. The CDR3 DNA is TGCGCCAGCAGTGATTTATGGGACCAACTTTACGAGCAGTACTTC. Amino acids: CASSDLWDQLYEQYF.

This chain uses TRBV7-3 with TRBJ2-6; D is perhaps TRBD2 (5 bases). CDR3 length: 15 amino acids. Germline CDR1 is SGHTA and CDR2 is FQGTGA. Trimming took 5 bases from V and 0 from J, leaving 8 bases between them. The CDR3 nucleotides read TGTGCCAGCAGCCAAGGGAGCTCTGGGGCCAACGTCCTGACTTTC. This gives the protein CASSQGSSGANVLTF.

The chain combines TRBV7-2 with TRBJ1-1; maybe TRBD1 (5 bases). The CDR3 has 13 amino acids. V lost 5 bases and J 3 bases, leaving 10 bases between the germline ends. The germline V gene has CDR1 SGHTA and CDR2 FQGNSA. In DNA, the CDR3 is TGTGCCAGCAGCACTGACAGCGACACTGAAGCTTTCTTT. Its protein is CASSTDSDTEAFF.

The J gene is TRBJ2-7, the V gene TRBV5-1; D not certain. V shed 2 bases and J shed 0 bases, with 9 bases lying between them. This CDR3 region has 14 residues. Germline-derived CDR1 and CDR2 are SGHRS and YFSETQ. CDR3 region: CASSFGAFSYEQYF. CDR3 sequence (DNA): TGCGCCAGCAGCTTCGGTGCCTTCTCCTACGAGCAGTACTTC.

The J gene is TRBJ2-4, the V gene TRBV28, with a possible D match to TRBD1 (6 bases). V lost 3 bases and J lost 8, with 23 bases in between. Germline-derived CDR1 and CDR2 are MDHEN and SYDVKM. The CDR3 extends over 17 amino acids. CDR3 protein: CASSFLGRDTKGDIQYF. CDR3 nucleotide sequence: TGTGCCAGCAGTTTTCTAGGACGAGACACCAAGGGGGACATTCAGTACTTC. Based on the CDR3 plus reference TRBV28 and TRBJ2-4, the full variable domain is DVKVTQSSRYLVKRTGEKVFLECVQDMDHENMFWYRQDPGLGLRLIYFSYDVKMKEKGDIPEGYSVSREKKERFSLILESASTNQTSMYLCASSFLGRDTKGDIQYFGAGTRLSVL.

The chain uses TRBV19 and TRBJ1-2; tentatively, D is TRBD1 (6 bases). With 5 bases removed from V and 2 bases from J, the gap between germline ends came to 12 bases. CDR1 and CDR2 from the germline V gene are LNHDA and SQIVND (reference sequence). The CDR3 totals 14 residues. CDR3 bases: TGTGCCAGTAGTTCGGGGGGGCTGAACTATGGCTACACCTTC. It codes for CASSSGGLNYGYTF.

This chain uses TRBV7-9 with TRBJ2-7; maybe TRBD2 (6 bases). Germline V gene sequence: CDR1 SEHNR, CDR2 FQNEAQ (reference sequence). V was shortened by 8 bases and J by 1 base, with 9 bases between the two germline ends. The CDR3 covers 12 residues. CDR3 sequence reads: CASAGRSYEQYF. CDR3 coding DNA: TGTGCCAGCGCGGGGAGGTCCTACGAGCAGTACTTC.

The chain carries TRBV19 and TRBJ2-5, with D possibly matching TRBD1 (6 bases). This CDR3 spans 14 amino acids. Between the trimmed V and J ends, which lost 4 bases and 0 bases, there was a span of 9 bases. Germline CDR1 LNHDA, CDR2 SQIVND (reference sequence). CDR3 amino acids: CASSSGQNQETQYF. The DNA for the CDR3 is TGTGCCAGTAGTAGCGGACAGAACCAAGAGACCCAGTACTTC.

V and J are TRBV28 and TRBJ1-2; D is ambiguous. Looked up from germline, CDR1 is MDHEN and CDR2 is SYDVKM. CDR3 length: 11 amino acids. CDR3 loop: CGAGLDYGYTF. The DNA for the CDR3 is TGTGGGGCAGGATTGGACTATGGCTACACCTTC.

J is TRBJ1-2 and V is TRBV5-4, with a tentative D call TRBD1 (5 bases). V was clipped by 2 bases and J by 2 bases, with 13 bases between them. Looked up from germline, CDR1 is SGHNT and CDR2 is YYREEE (reference sequence). The CDR3 has 15 residues. The CDR3 loop is CASSFGDSSNYGYTF. CDR3 nucleotide sequence: TGTGCCAGCAGCTTCGGGGACTCCTCGAACTATGGCTACACCTTC.

The J gene is TRBJ2-2, the V gene TRBV6-5; 12 bases line up with TRBD2. Germline V gene lookup returns CDR1 MNHEY and CDR2 SVGAGI. Trimming removed 5 bases from V and 6 bases from J; junction bases left unmatched: 1. This CDR3 has 14 amino acids. The CDR3 spells CASSPSGRAGELFF. In DNA form, the CDR3 reads TGTGCCAGCAGTCCTAGCGGGAGGGCCGGGGAGCTGTTTTTT.

The CDR3 sequence: CASSWSGTGRDEQFF. CDR3 DNA sequence: TGTGCCAGCAGTTGGTCCGGGACAGGGCGTGATGAGCAGTTCTTC. This chain connects TRBV6-5 to TRBJ2-1; 9 bases fit TRBD1. This CDR3 comprises 15 residues. Germline V gene sequence: CDR1 MNHEY, CDR2 SVGAGI. J lost 8 bases, V lost 4 bases, and 9 bases had no gene match.

The chain carries TRBV30 and TRBJ2-7; the D gene is possibly TRBD1 (5 bases). The CDR3 has 11 residues. Between the trimmed V and J ends, which lost 5 bases and 7 bases, there was a span of 12 bases. Germline CDR1 reads GTSNPN; CDR2 reads SVGIG (reference sequence). The CDR3 DNA reads TGTGCCTGGGACAGAACTGGGGAGCAGTACTTC. This encodes CAWDRTGEQYF.

The genes are TRBV5-4 and TRBJ2-7, with 10 positions matching TRBD2. The V segment lost 2 bases and the J segment 2 bases; nucleotides outside the gene matches: 7. CDR3 length: 16 residues. Per germline, CDR1 SGHNT and CDR2 YYREEE (reference sequence). In DNA form, the CDR3 reads TGTGCCAGCAGCTTTTTGGGACTAGCGAGCACCTACGAGCAGTACTTC. This sequence encodes CASSFLGLASTYEQYF.

For the CDR3, the DNA is TGTGCCAGCAGTTACTCGGCGGCCCGGCGGGAGACCCAGTACTTC. It encodes CASSYSAARRETQYF. The chain links TRBV6-5 to TRBJ2-5; D is unclear. The germline V gene encodes CDR1 MNHEY and CDR2 SVGAGI. V lost 0 bases and J 5 bases, leaving 13 bases between the germline ends. The CDR3 is 15 residues long.

The V call is TRBV12-5, the J call TRBJ1-2; D perhaps matches TRBD1 (5 bases). Trimming took 0 bases from V and 8 from J, leaving 16 bases between them. The CDR3 runs to 15 residues. CDR1 and CDR2 from the germline V gene are LGHNT and FRNRAP. The CDR3 nucleotides read TGTGCTAGTGGTTTGGTACCCACGAGGGGCGACGGCTACACCTTC. Translated: CASGLVPTRGDGYTF.

The chain carries TRBV29-1 and TRBJ2-2, with no clear D. This CDR3 has 11 amino acids. Germline values: CDR1 SQVTM, CDR2 ANQGSEA. The ends were cut back, 4 bases at V and 6 bases at J, with 6 bases in the middle. The CDR3 DNA reads TGCAGCGTTGCCGGCGCCGGGGAGCTGTTTTTT. Encoded protein: CSVAGAGELFF.

The V gene is TRBV10-3, the J gene TRBJ2-6, with no clear D. V lost 4 bases and J 4 bases, leaving 14 bases between the germline ends. The CDR3 loop spans 16 amino acids. Germline V gene data show CDR1 as ENHRY and CDR2 as SYGVKD. The CDR3 DNA follows: TGTGCCATCAGTGTCGGACCGACGGGCGGGGCCAACGTCCTGACTTTC. This sequence encodes CAISVGPTGGANVLTF.

With respect to this clone: Compared with germline, one end of the junction differs, possibly owing to a read error. The rearrangement uses TRBV28 and TRBJ2-3; 9 bases fit TRBD2. The CDR3 runs to 12 residues. Germline V CDR1 and CDR2: MDHEN, SYDVKM. The CDR3 nucleotides read TGTGCCAGCAGTTTAGCTAGCGGGATGACGGGTTTT. This encodes CASSLASGMTGF.

The V gene is TRBV29-1, the J gene TRBJ2-3; D call uncertain. The CDR3 is 13 amino acids. Trimming took 6 bases from V and 4 from J, leaving 14 bases between them. The germline CDR1 and CDR2 sequences are SQVTM and ANQGSEA. The CDR3 nucleotides are TGCAGCGTATACGGGTCTGGGGCAGATACGCAGTATTTT. It yields the protein CSVYGSGADTQYF.

Here the CDR3 reads CAGTKQPNTGELFF. CDR3 coding DNA: TGTGCCGGAACGAAACAGCCCAACACCGGGGAGCTGTTTTTT. The chain combines TRBV10-3 with TRBJ2-2, with D unresolved. Trimming pared 11 bases from V and 2 bases from J, leaving 15 bases between. The CDR3 sequence is 14 residues long. In germline, CDR1 is ENHRY, CDR2 SYGVKD.

This chain links TRBV18 with TRBJ2-3; D is possibly TRBD1 or TRBD2 (5 bases each). V lost 2 bases to trimming and J lost 2 bases, with 11 bases between them. CDR3 length: 15 residues. The germline V gene has CDR1 KGHSH and CDR2 LQKENI. The CDR3 coding sequence is TGTGCCAGCTCACCAAGCGGACAACCCACAGATACGCAGTATTTT. Its protein product is CASSPSGQPTDTQYF.

CDR3 amino acids: CASSPRGGLGNTIYF. The DNA of the CDR3 is TGTGCCAGCAGTCCTCGGGGGGGTCTTGGAAACACCATATATTTT. The rearrangement links TRBV9 to TRBJ1-3; possibly TRBD1 for D (5 bases). Germline lookup yields CDR1 SGDLS and CDR2 YYNGEE. Deletions cut 5 bases from V and 3 bases from J, with 15 bases between. The CDR3 is 15 amino acids.

V and J are TRBV2 and TRBJ1-5; D not certain. The germline V and J ends were trimmed by 6 bases and 4 bases, with 10 bases remaining between them. The germline V gene has CDR1 SNHLY and CDR2 FYNNEI. This CDR3 is built from 13 residues. CDR3 loop: CASSGEGNQPQHF. The DNA of the CDR3 is TGTGCCAGCAGCGGGGAGGGAAATCAGCCCCAGCATTTT.

This sequence joins TRBV5-8 and TRBJ2-7; perhaps TRBD1 as D (6 bases). V dropped 5 bases and J dropped 3 bases, with 18 bases sitting between them. Germline CDR1 SGHTS, CDR2 YDEGEE. The CDR3 spans 15 residues. CDR3 region: CASSHRDTTFYEQYF. The CDR3 DNA sequence: TGTGCCAGCAGTCACCGGGACACTACCTTCTACGAGCAGTACTTC.

The rearrangement links TRBV27 to TRBJ1-5, with a possible D match to TRBD1 (6 bases). Germline CDR1 MNHEY, CDR2 SMNVEV (reference sequence). The CDR3 is made up of 16 amino acids. Trimming took off 5 bases at V and 3 bases at J, with 17 bases between the two ends. The CDR3 region has the DNA TGTGCCAGCAGTGCTACTCACCAGGGGAACAATCAGCCCCAGCATTTT. Translated, it gives CASSATHQGNNQPQHF.

The chain has TRBV5-1 and TRBJ2-3, with no clear D. Germline V gene data show CDR1 as SGHRS and CDR2 as YFSETQ. V dropped 3 bases and J dropped 3 bases, with 8 bases sitting between them. CDR3 length: 13 amino acids. The DNA for the CDR3 is TGCGCCAGCAGCTCCCTGGGGACAGATACGCAGTATTTT. Amino acid sequence: CASSSLGTDTQYF.

The J gene is TRBJ2-1, the V gene TRBV2; 9 nucleotides align to TRBD2. The CDR3 has 14 amino acids. CDR1 and CDR2 (germline): SNHLY, FYNNEI. V lost 6 bases, J lost 5 bases, and 5 bases stayed unmatched. CDR3 loop: CASSQREVNNEQFF. For the CDR3, the DNA is TGTGCCAGCAGCCAGCGGGAGGTCAACAATGAGCAGTTCTTC.

The CDR3 here is CASSPLAGGGTGELFF. The CDR3 DNA is TGTGCCAGTAGTCCTTTAGCGGGAGGGGGCACCGGGGAGCTGTTTTTT. The chain links TRBV19 to TRBJ2-2, with 11 positions matching TRBD2. This CDR3 is built from 16 residues. Germline CDR1 and CDR2: LNHDA and SQIVND (reference sequence). V lost 5 bases and J lost 4; bases outside the gene matches: 6.